This T cell receptor beta chain was documented in a study of T cells in Graves' hyperthyroidism and ophthalmopathy. Background on the study: Blood was drawn when the patient was first diagnosed and still untreated.

There were TCR beta CDR3 regions amplified from RNA transcripts. A set of HTBI primers served as the primers for a first-round RT-PCR of the TCR CDR3. TCRdb re-derived calls from the multiplex PCR reads in MiXCR, one entry per CDR3 protein. The sample includes about 740,000 distinct CDR3 sequences, 12% to 15% of them seen just once. Graves' hyperthyroidism was deemed stable absent ophthalmopathy progression within 18 months. Patients were aged 18 to 65, had disease duration under 2 months, and had newly diagnosed hyperthyroidism. Thyroid ultrasound and orbital computed tomography, with clinical symptoms and serum thyroxine and TRAb, informed diagnoses. The sequence came from a woman aged 18-35 years with Graves' hyperthyroidism. Sample: blood.

CDR3 sequence (DNA): TGTGCCTGGAGCCCCGGGTACTCTAGCTATGGCTACACCTTC. As protein: CAWSPGYSSYGYTF. This chain links TRBV30 with TRBJ1-2; D gene uncertain. Trimming removed 3 bases from V and 4 bases from J, with 15 bases in between. Germline V gene lookup returns CDR1 GTSNPN and CDR2 SVGIG (reference sequence). CDR3 length: 14 amino acids.